These T cell receptor beta chains were read from a single sample in a study of beta chain features in type 1 diabetes. Libraries were prepared by immunoSEQ multiplex PCR; TCRdb keeps only in-frame clonotypes and omits some of them. The top ten hold about 0.04% of the sample, which has fewer than 500,000 clones, approximately 15% seen once. The specimen was naive CD4+ T cells from blood. Every receptor here comes from a man younger than 40 in good health. CDR3s include the opening cysteine and the closing phenylalanine or tryptophan.

V gene | CDR3 protein
TRBV9 | CASSVGGTQYF
TRBV7-9 | CASSLGQSYGYTF
TRBV11-3 | CASSSWSETSYNEQFF
TRBV5-4 | CASSLGGTGLYNEQFF
TRBV7-2 | CASSLVHEFEQFF
TRBV30 | CACPRVYTGELFF
TRBV10-3 | CAISEPTGLHYNEQFF
TRBV5-1 | CASSPVPGQGTDTQYF
TRBV11-1 | CASSPSGQETQYF
TRBV5-4 | CASSPRRGSGNEQFF
TRBV4-2 | CASSPPSGGRVGEQFF
TRBV4-3 | CASSHYGSPPYNEQFF
TRBV5-6 | CASSQTGQGGTEAFF
TRBV15 | CATSRAGYEQYF
TRBV10-3 | CAISVENEQFF
TRBV25-1 | CASSEAGQGYQPQHF
TRBV7-9 | CAVDTLAYEQYF
TRBV23-1 | CASSPNSPLHF
TRBV13 | CASSFRTSGTDTQYF
TRBV9 | CASSATGTANTGELFF
TRBV30 | CAWSQRLQGGEQFF
TRBV7-9 | CASQPRGEFYEQYF
TRBV30 | CAGSASGRAGETQYF
TRBV5-4 | CASSSSGTGRYEQYF
TRBV5-4 | CASSLGQAQETQYF
TRBV19 | CASTGGGDEQFF
TRBV9 | CASSSRLAVGVEQFF
TRBV6-1 | CASNRATVDEKLFF
TRBV12-5 | CASGLGDSSNYGYTF
TRBV30 | CAWNAQLYYGYTF
TRBV7-2 | CASSHPTGNNSPLHF
TRBV27 | CASSWTSGSMYSNEQFF
TRBV6-1 | CAISALDPSQGWTGELFF
TRBV4-1 | CASSQVVLSKNIQYF
TRBV7-2 | CASSPQGVGTDTQYF
TRBV6-5 | CASSYEDTQYF
TRBV5-4 | CASSSGTGRHEQFF
TRBV14 | CASSARLVSISNEQFF
TRBV7-8 | CASSTHGQGETQYF
TRBV4-1 | CASSQPRQGPTDTQYF
TRBV5-1 | CASSFPGQGKETQYF
TRBV29-1 | CSVEDPAGRYGYTF
TRBV2 | CASSTRSEQFF
TRBV4-1 | CASSRERGLGSPLHF
TRBV29-1 | CSVGLHARDTQYF
TRBV5-1 | CASSPNREGGYTF
TRBV19 | CASSMPGELFF
TRBV7-9 | CASSPTIGTEAFF
TRBV2 | CASSEALPKYF
TRBV27 | CASPWDSYEQYF
TRBV4-3 | CASSHGQGRGDGYTF
TRBV18 | CASSRKTGTNTEAFF
TRBV14 | CASSLGLAGVRQYF
TRBV2 | CASRLIRSYNEQFF
TRBV7-3 | CASSQTGRPETQYF
TRBV15 | CATSSFSLQETQYF
TRBV2 | CASSETGYYNEQFF
TRBV23-1 | CASTYPAEGRGANVLTF
TRBV29-1 | CSVAGRATDTQYF
TRBV10-3 | CAISPSGENQPQHF